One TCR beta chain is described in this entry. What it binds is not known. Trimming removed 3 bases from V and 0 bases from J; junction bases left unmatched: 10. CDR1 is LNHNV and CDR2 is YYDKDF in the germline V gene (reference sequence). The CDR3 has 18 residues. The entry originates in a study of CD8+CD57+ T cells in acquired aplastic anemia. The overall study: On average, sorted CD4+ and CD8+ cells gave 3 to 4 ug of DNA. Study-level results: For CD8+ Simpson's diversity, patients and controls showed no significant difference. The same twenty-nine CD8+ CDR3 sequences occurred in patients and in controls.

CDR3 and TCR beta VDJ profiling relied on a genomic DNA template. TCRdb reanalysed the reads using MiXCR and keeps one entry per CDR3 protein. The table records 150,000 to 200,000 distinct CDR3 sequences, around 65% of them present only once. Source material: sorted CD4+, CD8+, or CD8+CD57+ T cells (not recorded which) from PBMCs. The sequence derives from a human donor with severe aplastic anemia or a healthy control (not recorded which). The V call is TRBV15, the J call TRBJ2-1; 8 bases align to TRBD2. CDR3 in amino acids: CATSSSRSGGGSYNEQFF. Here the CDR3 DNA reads TGTGCCACCAGCAGCTCCAGGTCGGGGGGGGGCTCCTACAATGAGCAGTTCTTC.